The 17 T cell receptor beta chains given below trace back to one sample, sequenced in a study of T cells in tuberculosis. After thawing and overnight rest, PBMC were stained with GMM-loaded CD1B tetramer, viability dye and anti-CD3 for sorting. The lipid loaded on the CD1B tetramers was C32 glucose monomycolate from Rhodococcus equi. The data were produced by immunoSEQ multiplex PCR, yet TCRdb's version contains in-frame clones alone and is incomplete. There are nearly 60,000 clones in the sample; 88% occur only once, and just over 20% lies in the top ten. Sequencing input: CD1b-GMM tetramer-negative cells sorted from PBMCs. The receptors were sampled from an adult woman with latent tuberculosis.

The chain recombines TRBV9 with TRBJ2-1; 10 bases fit TRBD2. The CDR3 has 15 amino acids. V dropped 3 bases and J dropped 6; count of bases not matched to a gene: 6. Germline CDR1 SGDLS, CDR2 YYNGEE. CDR3 region: CASSALSSGSNEQFF. The CDR3 bases are TGTGCCAGCAGCGCCCTTTCTAGCGGGAGCAATGAGCAGTTCTTC.

The chain joins TRBV30 to TRBJ1-1; D ambiguous. The CDR3 extends over 15 amino acids. Trimming stripped 1 base from V and 3 bases from J, with 15 bases between. Germline CDR1 and CDR2: GTSNPN and SVGIG (reference sequence). In DNA form, the CDR3 reads TGTGCCTGGAGTGCCCTGGGGAGATCCCACACTGAAGCTTTCTTT. Translated: CAWSALGRSHTEAFF.

The chain is built from TRBV19 and TRBJ2-5; 9 bases line up with TRBD1. The germline CDR1 and CDR2 sequences are LNHDA and SQIVND (reference sequence). The CDR3 runs to 17 residues. The junction had 7 bases not matched to a gene; V was cut back by 0 bases and J by 2 bases. The CDR3 nucleotides are TGTGCCAGTAGTATAGATCTATCGGGGACAGGGCAAGAGACCCAGTACTTC. Its protein is CASSIDLSGTGQETQYF. Variable domain in full (rest from reference TRBV19 and TRBJ2-5): DGGITQSPKYLFRKEGQNVTLSCEQNLNHDAMYWYRQDPGQGLRLIYYSQIVNDFQKGDIAEGYSVSREKKESFPLTVTSAQKNPTAFYLCASSIDLSGTGQETQYFGPGTRLLVL.

The CDR3 nucleotides read TGCGCCAGCAGCTTGAGGGGGCAGGGCAGCCTTTATCCCCAAGAGACCCAGTACTTC. It yields the protein CASSLRGQGSLYPQETQYF. V and J are TRBV5-1 and TRBJ2-5, with 7 bases lining up with TRBD1. The V gene's germline CDR1 is SGHRS and CDR2 YFSETQ. Unmatched junction bases numbered 16, after V lost 1 base and J lost 1 base. This CDR3 is built from 19 residues. Variable domain in full (rest from reference TRBV5-1 and TRBJ2-5): KAGVTQTPRYLIKTRGQQVTLSCSPISGHRSVSWYQQTPGQGLQFLFEYFSETQRNKGNFPGRFSGRQFSNSRSEMNVSTLELGDSALYLCASSLRGQGSLYPQETQYFGPGTRLLVL.

The genes are TRBV30 and TRBJ2-7; 9 bases align to TRBD1. The V segment lost 3 bases and the J segment 11 bases; nucleotides outside the gene matches: 5. Germline V lookup: CDR1 GTSNPN, CDR2 SVGIG (reference sequence). The CDR3 is made up of 11 amino acids. The CDR3 here is CAWRGRDREYF. CDR3 coding DNA: TGTGCCTGGAGGGGCCGGGACAGGGAGTACTTC.

The chain employs TRBV6-5 and TRBJ1-1; 7 bases map to TRBD1. The germline V gene has CDR1 MNHEY and CDR2 SVGAGI. J gave up 6 bases and V 6 bases, and 4 bases lay outside the gene matches. The CDR3 is 12 residues long. The CDR3 protein is CASRTTGAEAFF. CDR3 sequence (DNA): TGTGCCAGCAGGACCACAGGGGCTGAAGCTTTCTTT.

V usage is TRBV5-1 and J usage is TRBJ2-3, with 9 nucleotides matching TRBD1. There are 14 residues in the CDR3. The trim removed 4 bases at V and 6 bases at J, leaving 6 bases unmatched. CDR1 SGHRS and CDR2 YFSETQ come from the germline V gene. The CDR3 reads CASSPGQGQDTQYF. CDR3 sequence (DNA): TGCGCCAGCAGCCCGGGACAGGGTCAGGATACGCAGTATTTT. Together with reference TRBV5-1 and TRBJ2-3, the CDR3 gives the full variable domain: KAGVTQTPRYLIKTRGQQVTLSCSPISGHRSVSWYQQTPGQGLQFLFEYFSETQRNKGNFPGRFSGRQFSNSRSEMNVSTLELGDSALYLCASSPGQGQDTQYFGPGTRLTVL.

The rearrangement links TRBV30 to TRBJ2-7; TRBD1 agrees at 8 bases. Germline CDR1 is GTSNPN and CDR2 is SVGIG (reference sequence). The CDR3 is 12 residues long. V lost 5 bases and J lost 3; bases outside the gene matches: 3. The DNA for the CDR3 is TGTGCCTGGGGACAGGGACTCTACGAGCAGTACTTC. Translated, it gives CAWGQGLYEQYF. The full variable domain, in which reference TRBV30 and TRBJ2-7 provide the parts outside the CDR3, is SQTIHQWPATLVQPVGSPLSLECTVEGTSNPNLYWYRQAAGRGLQLLFYSVGIGQISSEVPQNLSASRPQDRQFILSSKKLLLSDSGFYLCAWGQGLYEQYFGPGTRLTVT.

The chain combines TRBV4-3 with TRBJ2-5; D is possibly TRBD1 (6 bases). CDR3 length equals 15 residues. Germline CDR1 and CDR2: LGHNA and YSLEER. The ends were cut back, 0 bases at V and 5 bases at J, with 13 bases in the middle. The CDR3 sequence: CASSQELGAVETQYF. The CDR3 DNA reads TGCGCCAGCAGCCAAGAATTGGGGGCCGTTGAGACCCAGTACTTC.

V gene TRBV5-1 combines with J gene TRBJ2-3, with 7 bases matching TRBD2. Germline V gives CDR1 SGHRS, CDR2 YFSETQ. V was clipped by 4 bases and J by 0 bases; unmatched bases: 8. The CDR3 spans 16 residues. CDR3 in DNA: TGCGCCAGCAGCAGACAGCGGGGACCTAGCACAGATACGCAGTATTTT. Amino acids: CASSRQRGPSTDTQYF.

The gene calls are TRBV7-2 and TRBJ2-7, with D perhaps matching TRBD1 (6 bases). Trimming removed 4 bases at V and 2 bases at J, with 12 bases between. The CDR3 has 14 amino acids. Per the germline V gene, CDR1 is SGHTA and CDR2 is FQGNSA. CDR3 in amino acids: CASSSDRITYEQYF. CDR3 sequence (DNA): TGTGCCAGCAGCTCAGACAGGATCACCTACGAGCAGTACTTC.

The chain recombines TRBV4-2 with TRBJ2-3; 10 bases are a match to TRBD2. Germline V lookup: CDR1 LGHNA, CDR2 YNFKEQ. CDR3 size: 21 residues. The J segment lost 0 bases and the V segment lost 1 base, leaving 16 bases of the junction unmatched. The DNA for the CDR3 is TGTGCCAGCAGCCAAGCCGCCAAGGGCTATGGACTAGCGGACAGCACAGATACGCAGTATTTT. It is translated as CASSQAAKGYGLADSTDTQYF.

Here the CDR3 reads CASSGDVAGMNTEAFF. In DNA, the CDR3 is TGTGCCAGCAGTGGGGATGTAGCGGGCATGAACACTGAAGCTTTCTTT. V usage is TRBV28 and J usage is TRBJ1-1; D gene unclear. This CDR3 contains 16 residues. V shed 5 bases and J shed 0 bases, with 16 bases lying between them. CDR1 is MDHEN and CDR2 is SYDVKM in the germline V gene.

This clone was recorded once. The CDR3 DNA reads TGTGCCAGCAGTTTATCGGGACAGGGGGCAGATGGCTACACCTTC. As protein: CASSLSGQGADGYTF. This rearrangement joins TRBV27 to TRBJ1-2, with TRBD1 matching 12 bases. This CDR3 spans 15 amino acids. With 0 bases clipped from V and 6 bases from J, the junction kept 2 bases outside the gene matches. Germline V gene data show CDR1 as MNHEY and CDR2 as SMNVEV (reference sequence).

The CDR3 region has the DNA TGTGCCAGCAGCCTGTTGACGGGAGGTTTCCACGAGCAGTACTTC. This encodes CASSLLTGGFHEQYF. This sequence joins TRBV5-6 and TRBJ2-7; 7 bases agree with TRBD2. V was pared by 4 bases and J by 5 bases, with 12 bases of the junction left unmatched. Germline lookup yields CDR1 SGHDT and CDR2 YYEEEE. The CDR3 length is 15 residues. Full variable domain (missing parts from reference TRBV5-6 and TRBJ2-7): DAGVTQSPTHLIKTRGQQVTLRCSPKSGHDTVSWYQQALGQGPQFIFQYYEEEERQRGNFPDRFSGHQFPNYSSELNVNALLLGDSALYLCASSLLTGGFHEQYFGPGTRLTVT.

The chain links TRBV11-2 to TRBJ2-7, with 10 positions matching TRBD2. V lost 0 bases, J lost 1 base, and 12 bases stayed unmatched. The CDR3 spans 19 residues. Germline assignment: CDR1 SGHAT and CDR2 FQNNGV. CDR3 protein: CASSLDRISLLAGSYEQYF. DNA of the CDR3: TGTGCCAGCAGCTTAGATCGCATATCCTTACTAGCGGGGTCCTACGAGCAGTACTTC.

The chain joins TRBV27 to TRBJ2-3; the D gene is possibly TRBD2 (6 bases). V lost 3 bases and J 4 bases, leaving 11 bases between the germline ends. From germline, CDR1 is MNHEY and CDR2 SMNVEV (reference sequence). The CDR3 covers 14 residues. The CDR3 region is CASSFELAADTQYF. The CDR3 DNA reads as TGTGCCAGCAGTTTTGAACTAGCTGCAGATACGCAGTATTTT.